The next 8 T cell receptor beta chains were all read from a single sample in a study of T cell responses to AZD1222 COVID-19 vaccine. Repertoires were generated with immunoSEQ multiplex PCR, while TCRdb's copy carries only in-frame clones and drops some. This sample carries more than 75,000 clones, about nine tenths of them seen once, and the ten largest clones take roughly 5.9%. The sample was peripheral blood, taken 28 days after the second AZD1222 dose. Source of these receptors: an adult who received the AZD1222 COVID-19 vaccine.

In DNA form, the CDR3 reads TGTGCCAGCAGCTTAGATCGGGTACGTCCCGGGAGTGAGCAGTTCTTC. Protein product: CASSLDRVRPGSEQFF. The chain uses TRBV13 and TRBJ2-1; D is possibly TRBD2 (6 bases). Germline V CDR1 and CDR2: PRHDT, FYEKMQ (reference sequence). CDR3 length: 16 residues. Between the trimmed V and J ends, which lost 1 base and 9 bases, there was a span of 19 bases.

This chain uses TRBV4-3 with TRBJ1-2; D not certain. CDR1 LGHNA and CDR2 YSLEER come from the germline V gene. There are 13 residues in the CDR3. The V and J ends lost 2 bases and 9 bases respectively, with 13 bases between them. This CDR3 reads CASSQLEGWSYTF. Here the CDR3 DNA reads TGCGCCAGCAGCCAACTTGAGGGTTGGAGCTACACCTTC.

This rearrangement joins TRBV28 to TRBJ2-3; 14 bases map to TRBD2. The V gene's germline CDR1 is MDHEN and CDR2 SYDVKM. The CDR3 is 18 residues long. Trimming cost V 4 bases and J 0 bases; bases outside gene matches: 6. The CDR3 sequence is CASSSGLAGATSTDTQYF. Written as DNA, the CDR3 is TGTGCCAGCAGTTCGGGACTAGCGGGGGCCACTAGCACAGATACGCAGTATTTT.

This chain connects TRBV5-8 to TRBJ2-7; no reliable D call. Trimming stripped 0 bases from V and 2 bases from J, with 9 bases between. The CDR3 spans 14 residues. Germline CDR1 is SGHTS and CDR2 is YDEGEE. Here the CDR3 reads CASSLVGWAYEQYF. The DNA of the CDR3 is TGTGCCAGCAGCTTGGTTGGGTGGGCCTACGAGCAGTACTTC.

The CDR3, as DNA: TGCGCCAGCAGCCAAACCGCACAGGGTGGCTCCTACGAGCAGTACTTC. Translating gives CASSQTAQGGSYEQYF. The chain employs TRBV4-1 and TRBJ2-7; perhaps TRBD1 as D (6 bases). Trimming removed 2 bases from V and 0 bases from J, with 14 bases in between. Germline-derived CDR1 and CDR2 are MGHRA and YSYEKL. The CDR3 covers 16 residues.

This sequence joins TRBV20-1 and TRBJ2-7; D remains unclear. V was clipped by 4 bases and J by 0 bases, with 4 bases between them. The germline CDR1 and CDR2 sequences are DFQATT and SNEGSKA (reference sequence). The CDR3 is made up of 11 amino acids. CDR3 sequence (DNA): TGCAGTGCTATCCCCTCCTACGAGCAGTACTTC. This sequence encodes CSAIPSYEQYF.

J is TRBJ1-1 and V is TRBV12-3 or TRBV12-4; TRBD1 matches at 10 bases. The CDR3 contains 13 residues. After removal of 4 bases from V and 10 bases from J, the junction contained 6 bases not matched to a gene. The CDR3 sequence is CASSSDRGLAAFF. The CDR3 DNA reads TGTGCCAGCAGTTCCGACAGGGGGCTGGCAGCTTTCTTT.

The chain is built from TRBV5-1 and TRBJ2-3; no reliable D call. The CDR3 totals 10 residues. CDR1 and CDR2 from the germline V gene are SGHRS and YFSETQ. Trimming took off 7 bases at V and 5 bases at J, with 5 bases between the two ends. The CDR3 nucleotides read TGCGCCAGCTGGGGAGATACGCAGTATTTT. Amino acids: CASWGDTQYF.